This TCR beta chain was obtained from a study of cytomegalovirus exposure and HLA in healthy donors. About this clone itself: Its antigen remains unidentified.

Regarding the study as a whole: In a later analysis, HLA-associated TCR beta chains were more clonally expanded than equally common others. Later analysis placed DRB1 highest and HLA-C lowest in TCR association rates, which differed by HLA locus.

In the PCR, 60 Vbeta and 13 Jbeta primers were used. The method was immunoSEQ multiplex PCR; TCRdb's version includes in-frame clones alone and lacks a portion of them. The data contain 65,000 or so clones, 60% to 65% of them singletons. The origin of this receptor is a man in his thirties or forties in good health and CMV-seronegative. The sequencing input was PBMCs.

The DNA for the CDR3 is TGTGCCAGCAGGGGGACAGGGGTCACGAAGACCCAGTACTTC. This translates into CASRGTGVTKTQYF. The V and J genes are TRBV6-1 and TRBJ2-5; 10 nucleotides match TRBD1. Germline V gene data show CDR1 as MNHNS and CDR2 as SASEGT. V was clipped by 6 bases and J by 6 bases; unmatched bases: 7. This CDR3 spans 14 amino acids.